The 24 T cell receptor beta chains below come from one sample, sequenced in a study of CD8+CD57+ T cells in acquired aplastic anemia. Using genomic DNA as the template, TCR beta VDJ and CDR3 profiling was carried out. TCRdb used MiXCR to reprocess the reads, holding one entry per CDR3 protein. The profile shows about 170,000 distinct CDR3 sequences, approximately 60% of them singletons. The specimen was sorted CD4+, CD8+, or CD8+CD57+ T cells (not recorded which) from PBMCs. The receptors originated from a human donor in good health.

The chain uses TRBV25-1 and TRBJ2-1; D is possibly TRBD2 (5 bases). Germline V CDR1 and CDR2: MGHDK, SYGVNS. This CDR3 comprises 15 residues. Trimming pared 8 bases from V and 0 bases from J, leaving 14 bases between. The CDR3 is CASEGSESSYNEQFF. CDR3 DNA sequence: TGTGCCAGCGAGGGATCGGAGAGCTCCTACAATGAGCAGTTCTTC.

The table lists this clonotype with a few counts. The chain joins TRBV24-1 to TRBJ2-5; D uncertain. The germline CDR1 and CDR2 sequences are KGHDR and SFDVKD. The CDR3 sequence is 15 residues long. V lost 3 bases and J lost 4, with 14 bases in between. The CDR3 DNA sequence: TGTGCCACCAGTGATCCTTCGGTTAGTCTAGAGACCCAGTACTTC. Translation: CATSDPSVSLETQYF.

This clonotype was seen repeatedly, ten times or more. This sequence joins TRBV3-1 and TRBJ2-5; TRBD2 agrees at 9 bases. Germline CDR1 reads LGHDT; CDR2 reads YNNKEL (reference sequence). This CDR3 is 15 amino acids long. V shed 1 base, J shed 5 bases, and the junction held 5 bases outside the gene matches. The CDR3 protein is CASSQGLAGLETQYF. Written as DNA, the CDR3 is TGTGCCAGCAGCCAAGGTCTAGCGGGACTGGAGACCCAGTACTTC.

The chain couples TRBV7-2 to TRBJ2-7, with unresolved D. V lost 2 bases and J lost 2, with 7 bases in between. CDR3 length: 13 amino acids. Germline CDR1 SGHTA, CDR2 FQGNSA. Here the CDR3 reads CASSLRSPYEQYF. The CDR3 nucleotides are TGTGCCAGCAGCTTACGGAGTCCCTACGAGCAGTACTTC.

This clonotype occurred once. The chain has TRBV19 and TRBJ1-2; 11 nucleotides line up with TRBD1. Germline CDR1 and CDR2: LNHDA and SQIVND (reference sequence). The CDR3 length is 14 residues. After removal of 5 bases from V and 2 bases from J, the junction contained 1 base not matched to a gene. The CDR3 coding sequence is TGTGCCAGTAGTCGGGACAGGGGGAACTATGGCTACACCTTC. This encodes CASSRDRGNYGYTF. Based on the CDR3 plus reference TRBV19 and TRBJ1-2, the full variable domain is DGGITQSPKYLFRKEGQNVTLSCEQNLNHDAMYWYRQDPGQGLRLIYYSQIVNDFQKGDIAEGYSVSREKKESFPLTVTSAQKNPTAFYLCASSRDRGNYGYTFGSGTRLTVV.

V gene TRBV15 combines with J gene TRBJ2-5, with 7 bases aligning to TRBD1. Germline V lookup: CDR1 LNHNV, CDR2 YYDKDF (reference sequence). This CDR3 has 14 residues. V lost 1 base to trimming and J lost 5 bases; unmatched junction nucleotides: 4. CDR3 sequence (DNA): TGTGCCACCAGCAGAGCAGGGGGTCGGGAGACCCAGTACTTC. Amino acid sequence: CATSRAGGRETQYF. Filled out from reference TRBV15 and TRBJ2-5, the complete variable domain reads DAMVIQNPRYQVTQFGKPVTLSCSQTLNHNVMYWYQQKSSQAPKLLFHYYDKDFNNEADTPDNFQSRRPNTSFCFLDIRSPGLGDTAMYLCATSRAGGRETQYFGPGTRLLVL.

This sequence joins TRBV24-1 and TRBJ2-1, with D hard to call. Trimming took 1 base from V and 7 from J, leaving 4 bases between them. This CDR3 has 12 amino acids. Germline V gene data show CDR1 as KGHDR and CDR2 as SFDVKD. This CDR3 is CATSDFSNEQFF. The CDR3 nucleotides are TGTGCCACCAGTGATTTCTCGAATGAGCAGTTCTTC.

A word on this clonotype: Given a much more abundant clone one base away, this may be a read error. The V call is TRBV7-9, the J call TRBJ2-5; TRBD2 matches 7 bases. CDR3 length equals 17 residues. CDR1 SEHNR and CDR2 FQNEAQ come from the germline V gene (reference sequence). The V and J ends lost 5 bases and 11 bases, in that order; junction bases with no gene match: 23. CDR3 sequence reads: CASSQRSRESSYNEQYF. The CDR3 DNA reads TGTGCCAGCAGCCAAAGGTCGCGGGAGAGCTCCTACAATGAGCAGTACTTC.

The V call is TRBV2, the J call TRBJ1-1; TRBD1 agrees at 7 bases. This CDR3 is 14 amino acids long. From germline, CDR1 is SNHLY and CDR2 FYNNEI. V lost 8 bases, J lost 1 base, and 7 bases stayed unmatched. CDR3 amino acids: CASLQDRPNTEAFF. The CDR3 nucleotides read TGTGCCAGCCTACAGGACAGGCCGAACACTGAAGCTTTCTTT.

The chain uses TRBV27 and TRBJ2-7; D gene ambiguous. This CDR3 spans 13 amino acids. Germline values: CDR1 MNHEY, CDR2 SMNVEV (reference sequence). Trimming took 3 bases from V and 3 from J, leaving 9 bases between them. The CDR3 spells CASSLDRHYEQYF. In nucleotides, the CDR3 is TGTGCCAGCAGTTTGGACCGCCACTACGAGCAGTACTTC.

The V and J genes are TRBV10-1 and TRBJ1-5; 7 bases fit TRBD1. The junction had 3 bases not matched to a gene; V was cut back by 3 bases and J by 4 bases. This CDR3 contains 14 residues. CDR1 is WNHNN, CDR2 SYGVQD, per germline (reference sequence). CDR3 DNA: TGCGCCAGCAGTGACGGGGACAGAAATCAGCCCCAGCATTTT. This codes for CASSDGDRNQPQHF.

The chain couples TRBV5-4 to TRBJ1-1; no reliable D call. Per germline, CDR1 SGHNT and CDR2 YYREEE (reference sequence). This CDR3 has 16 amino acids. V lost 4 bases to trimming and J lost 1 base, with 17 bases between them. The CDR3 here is CASSLIGRTRNTEAFF. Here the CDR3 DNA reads TGTGCCAGCAGCCTCATCGGACGGACTAGGAACACTGAAGCTTTCTTT.

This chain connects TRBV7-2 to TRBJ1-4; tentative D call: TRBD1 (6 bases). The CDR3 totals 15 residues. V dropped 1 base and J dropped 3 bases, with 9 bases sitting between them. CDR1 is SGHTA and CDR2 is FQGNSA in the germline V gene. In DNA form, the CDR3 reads TGTGCCAGCAGCTTAGTTAGGGGGGCTAATGAAAAACTGTTTTTT. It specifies CASSLVRGANEKLFF.

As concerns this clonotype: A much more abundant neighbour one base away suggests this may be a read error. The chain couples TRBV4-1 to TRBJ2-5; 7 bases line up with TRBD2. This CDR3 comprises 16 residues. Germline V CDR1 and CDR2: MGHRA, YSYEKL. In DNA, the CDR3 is TGCGCCAGCAGCCCCCTAGAGGCGGGAGAGGTAGAGGCCCAGTACTTC. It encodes CASSPLEAGEVEAQYF.

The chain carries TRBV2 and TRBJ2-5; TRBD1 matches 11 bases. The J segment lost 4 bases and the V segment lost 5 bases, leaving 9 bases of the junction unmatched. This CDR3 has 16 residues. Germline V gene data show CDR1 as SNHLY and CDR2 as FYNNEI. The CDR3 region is CASSRGQGAGVETQYF. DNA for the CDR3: TGTGCCAGCAGTCGAGGACAGGGGGCAGGGGTAGAGACCCAGTACTTC.

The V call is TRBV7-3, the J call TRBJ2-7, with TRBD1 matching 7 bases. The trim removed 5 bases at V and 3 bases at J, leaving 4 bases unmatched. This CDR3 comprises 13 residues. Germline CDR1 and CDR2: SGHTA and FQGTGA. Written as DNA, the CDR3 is TGTGCCAGCAGCACCCGACAGGGCTACGAGCAGTACTTC. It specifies CASSTRQGYEQYF.

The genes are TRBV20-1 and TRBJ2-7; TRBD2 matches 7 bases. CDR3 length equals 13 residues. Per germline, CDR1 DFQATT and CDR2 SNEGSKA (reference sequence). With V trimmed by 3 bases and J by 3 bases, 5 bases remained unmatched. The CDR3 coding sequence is TGCAGTGCTAGGTTGGTAGCGGGCTACGAGCAGTACTTC. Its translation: CSARLVAGYEQYF.

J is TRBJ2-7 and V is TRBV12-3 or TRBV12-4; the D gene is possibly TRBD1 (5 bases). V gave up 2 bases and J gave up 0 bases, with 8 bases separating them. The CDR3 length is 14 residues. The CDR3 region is CASSLKGPSYEQYF. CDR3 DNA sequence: TGTGCCAGCAGTTTAAAGGGGCCCTCCTACGAGCAGTACTTC.

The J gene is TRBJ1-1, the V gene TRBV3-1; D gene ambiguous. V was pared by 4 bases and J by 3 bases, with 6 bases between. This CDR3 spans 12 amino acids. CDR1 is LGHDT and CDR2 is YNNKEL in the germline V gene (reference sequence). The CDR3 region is CASSPADTEAFF. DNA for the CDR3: TGTGCCAGCAGCCCGGCGGACACTGAAGCTTTCTTT. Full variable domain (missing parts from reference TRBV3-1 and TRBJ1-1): DTAVSQTPKYLVTQMGNDKSIKCEQNLGHDTMYWYKQDSKKFLKIMFSYNNKELIINETVPNRFSPKSPDKAHLNLHINSLELGDSAVYFCASSPADTEAFFGQGTRLTVV.

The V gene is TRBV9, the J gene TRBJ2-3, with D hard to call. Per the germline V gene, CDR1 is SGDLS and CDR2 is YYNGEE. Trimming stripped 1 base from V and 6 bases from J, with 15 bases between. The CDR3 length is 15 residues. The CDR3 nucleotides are TGTGCCAGCAGCGTACTAACAGTCCCCAAGGATACGCAGTATTTT. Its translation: CASSVLTVPKDTQYF. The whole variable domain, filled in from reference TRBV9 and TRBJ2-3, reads DSGVTQTPKHLITATGQRVTLRCSPRSGDLSVYWYQQSLDQGLQFLIQYYNGEERAKGNILERFSAQQFPDLHSELNLSSLELGDSALYFCASSVLTVPKDTQYFGPGTRLTVL.

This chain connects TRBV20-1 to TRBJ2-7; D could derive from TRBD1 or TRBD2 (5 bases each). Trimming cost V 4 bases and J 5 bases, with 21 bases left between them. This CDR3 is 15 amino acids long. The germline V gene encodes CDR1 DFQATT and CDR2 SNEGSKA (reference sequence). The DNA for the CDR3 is TGCAGTGCTACTCCTATCGCCTCAGGGACCGACGAGCAGTACTTC. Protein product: CSATPIASGTDEQYF.

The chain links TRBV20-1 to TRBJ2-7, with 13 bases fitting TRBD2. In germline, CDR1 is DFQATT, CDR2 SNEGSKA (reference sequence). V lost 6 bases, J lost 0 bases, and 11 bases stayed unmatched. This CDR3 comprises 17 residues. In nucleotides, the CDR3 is TGCAGTGCCACGGGACTAGCGGGACCTCTGAGCTCCTACGAGCAGTACTTC. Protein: CSATGLAGPLSSYEQYF.

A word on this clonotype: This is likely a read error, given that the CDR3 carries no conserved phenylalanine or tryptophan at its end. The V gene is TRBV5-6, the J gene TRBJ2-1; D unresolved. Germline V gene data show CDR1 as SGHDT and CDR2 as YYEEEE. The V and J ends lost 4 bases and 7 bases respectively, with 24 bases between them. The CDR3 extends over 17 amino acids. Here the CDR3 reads CASSAQERAGRKNEQFS. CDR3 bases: TGTGCCAGCAGCGCCCAAGAAAGGGCAGGCCGGAAAAATGAGCAGTTCTCC.

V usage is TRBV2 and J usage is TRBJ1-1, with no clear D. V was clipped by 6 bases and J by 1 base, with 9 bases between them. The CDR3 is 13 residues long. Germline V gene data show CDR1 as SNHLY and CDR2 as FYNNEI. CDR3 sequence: CASREQPNTEAFF. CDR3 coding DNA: TGTGCCAGCAGAGAACAGCCGAACACTGAAGCTTTCTTT.